Shown below are 19 T cell receptor beta chains from a single sample sequenced in a study of T cell changes during pregnancy in multiple sclerosis. The data were produced by immunoSEQ multiplex PCR, yet TCRdb's version contains in-frame clones alone and is incomplete. The sample shows tens of thousands of clones, roughly 89% of them seen only once. The specimen was CD8+ T cells from peripheral blood mononuclear cells, collected in the third trimester of pregnancy. The source is a female donor with multiple sclerosis, enrolled in a pregnancy study.

The chain carries TRBV5-1 and TRBJ1-1; 8 positions agree with TRBD1. After removal of 4 bases from V and 5 bases from J, the junction contained 10 bases not matched to a gene. CDR3 length equals 15 residues. Looked up from germline, CDR1 is SGHRS and CDR2 is YFSETQ. CDR3 DNA: TGCGCCAGCAGCCCCATCGACAGGGGCAGGACTGAAGCTTTCTTT. Its protein is CASSPIDRGRTEAFF.

V is TRBV28 and J is TRBJ1-2, with D perhaps matching TRBD1 (6 bases). There are 16 residues in the CDR3. The germline CDR1 and CDR2 sequences are MDHEN and SYDVKM. V was trimmed by 1 base and J by 4 bases, leaving 16 bases between them. CDR3 DNA sequence: TGTGCCAGCAGTTTATCTCGAGGGGGAGGGATCTATGGCTACACCTTC. Residues: CASSLSRGGGIYGYTF.

V is TRBV5-1 and J is TRBJ1-6; 8 bases map to TRBD1. V gave up 4 bases and J gave up 2 bases; unmatched junction bases: 20. This CDR3 spans 21 amino acids. Germline values: CDR1 SGHRS, CDR2 YFSETQ. The CDR3 is CASSRRDHGQGGATYNSPLHF. In DNA, the CDR3 is TGCGCCAGCAGCCGCCGGGACCACGGACAGGGCGGCGCTACCTATAATTCACCCCTCCACTTT.

This clone was detected once. The chain joins TRBV10-1 to TRBJ2-2, with D tentatively TRBD1 (5 bases). Germline loops: CDR1 WNHNN, CDR2 SYGVQD (reference sequence). The CDR3 is made up of 15 amino acids. V lost 8 bases and J 2 bases, leaving 15 bases between the germline ends. CDR3 in DNA: TGCGCCAGCCCTCCGAACAGGCCCAACACCGGGGAGCTGTTTTTT. Residues: CASPPNRPNTGELFF.

The sample holds a few counts of this clone. The chain couples TRBV4-2 to TRBJ1-5; TRBD1 matches at 12 bases. The J segment lost 7 bases and the V segment lost 0 bases, leaving 4 bases of the junction unmatched. This CDR3 contains 16 residues. Germline V gene lookup returns CDR1 LGHNA and CDR2 YNFKEQ. CDR3 in amino acids: CASSQDGTGGYQPQHF. The CDR3 bases are TGTGCCAGCAGCCAAGACGGGACAGGGGGCTACCAGCCCCAGCATTTT.

This chain uses TRBV5-4 with TRBJ2-1, with TRBD1 identical over 9 bases. Germline values: CDR1 SGHNT, CDR2 YYREEE (reference sequence). J was trimmed by 3 bases and V by 4 bases; bases with no gene match: 5. This CDR3 contains 15 residues. In DNA form, the CDR3 reads TGTGCCAGCAGCCAGGACAGGGGAATCTACAATGAGCAGTTCTTC. It translates to CASSQDRGIYNEQFF.

The chain is built from TRBV7-9 and TRBJ2-5; 7 nucleotides align to TRBD1. Unmatched junction bases numbered 5, after V lost 2 bases and J lost 5 bases. This CDR3 region has 14 residues. Germline loops: CDR1 SEHNR, CDR2 FQNEAQ (reference sequence). The DNA for the CDR3 is TGTGCCAGCAGCTTACGACAGGGTTTGGAGACCCAGTACTTC. Amino acids: CASSLRQGLETQYF.

The chain couples TRBV9 to TRBJ2-1, with D perhaps matching TRBD2 (5 bases). Trimming removed 0 bases from V and 0 bases from J, with 13 bases in between. CDR3 length: 17 residues. Germline V gene lookup returns CDR1 SGDLS and CDR2 YYNGEE. The CDR3 spells CASSVEGGQNSYNEQFF. CDR3 bases: TGTGCCAGCAGCGTAGAAGGCGGGCAGAACTCCTACAATGAGCAGTTCTTC.

V is TRBV6-6 and J is TRBJ2-6; perhaps TRBD2 as D (6 bases). CDR1 and CDR2 from the germline V gene are MNHNY and SVGAGI (reference sequence). Trimming removed 0 bases at V and 1 base at J, with 7 bases between. This CDR3 has 16 amino acids. The CDR3 sequence: CASSYSRDSGANVLTF. The CDR3 coding sequence is TGTGCCAGCAGTTACTCGCGGGATTCTGGGGCCAACGTCCTGACTTTC.

The chain couples TRBV19 to TRBJ2-3; maybe TRBD1 (6 bases). The V and J ends lost 7 bases and 1 base respectively, with 15 bases between them. The CDR3 loop spans 15 amino acids. From germline, CDR1 is LNHDA and CDR2 SQIVND (reference sequence). CDR3 residues: CASNPWGQGTDTQYF. CDR3 nucleotides: TGTGCCAGTAACCCCTGGGGACAAGGCACAGATACGCAGTATTTT. Full variable domain (missing parts from reference TRBV19 and TRBJ2-3): DGGITQSPKYLFRKEGQNVTLSCEQNLNHDAMYWYRQDPGQGLRLIYYSQIVNDFQKGDIAEGYSVSREKKESFPLTVTSAQKNPTAFYLCASNPWGQGTDTQYFGPGTRLTVL.

The rearrangement uses TRBV9 and TRBJ1-4, with D possibly TRBD1 on 5 matching bases. Trimming left V 0 bases short and J 8 bases short, with 26 bases between. The CDR3 totals 19 residues. The germline V gene has CDR1 SGDLS and CDR2 YYNGEE. CDR3 bases: TGTGCCAGCAGCGTAGGAAATCGAGGCCGCGCTGGAGGGGAAGAAAAACTGTTTTTT. As protein: CASSVGNRGRAGGEEKLFF. Supplemented by reference TRBV9 and TRBJ1-4, the full variable domain reads DSGVTQTPKHLITATGQRVTLRCSPRSGDLSVYWYQQSLDQGLQFLIQYYNGEERAKGNILERFSAQQFPDLHSELNLSSLELGDSALYFCASSVGNRGRAGGEEKLFFGSGTQLSVL.

This sequence joins TRBV30 and TRBJ1-1; D perhaps matches TRBD1 (6 bases). CDR1 and CDR2 (germline): GTSNPN, SVGIG (reference sequence). V shed 0 bases and J shed 0 bases, with 8 bases lying between them. CDR3 length: 14 amino acids. The CDR3 region is CAWSVGHLNTEAFF. CDR3 bases: TGTGCCTGGAGTGTGGGACATTTGAACACTGAAGCTTTCTTT.

This rearrangement joins TRBV4-1 to TRBJ1-3; D perhaps matches TRBD1 (6 bases). The CDR3 totals 14 residues. Germline V gives CDR1 MGHRA, CDR2 YSYEKL. Trimming stripped 0 bases from V and 4 bases from J, with 7 bases between. CDR3 nucleotides: TGCGCCAGCAGCCAAGATAGGGGGGGAAACACCATATATTTT. Translated, it gives CASSQDRGGNTIYF.

The rearrangement joins TRBV7-9 to TRBJ2-7, with 15 bases lining up with TRBD2. This CDR3 has 16 residues. V was pared by 5 bases and J by 4 bases, with 6 bases of the junction left unmatched. The germline gives CDR1 SEHNR, CDR2 FQNEAQ (reference sequence). CDR3: CASSPPGTSGGYEQYF. The CDR3 region has the DNA TGTGCCAGCAGCCCCCCCGGGACTAGCGGGGGGTACGAGCAGTACTTC.

V usage is TRBV5-6 and J usage is TRBJ1-2; D may be TRBD1 (6 bases). The V gene's germline CDR1 is SGHDT and CDR2 YYEEEE. CDR3 size: 14 residues. V was clipped by 0 bases and J by 4 bases, with 10 bases between them. For the CDR3, the DNA is TGTGCCAGCAGCTTGGGACAGGTCCTCTATGGCTACACCTTC. Encoded protein: CASSLGQVLYGYTF.

The rearrangement uses TRBV9 and TRBJ1-1; D is perhaps TRBD1 (6 bases). CDR1 is SGDLS and CDR2 is YYNGEE in the germline V gene. The CDR3 is made up of 15 amino acids. Trimming stripped 0 bases from V and 3 bases from J, with 12 bases between. The CDR3 loop is CASSVAWGPDTEAFF. CDR3 DNA: TGTGCCAGCAGCGTAGCATGGGGGCCGGACACTGAAGCTTTCTTT.

The CDR3 DNA is TGTGCCAGCAGTTCAAATACCTACGGGGGCTACACCTTC. It translates to CASSSNTYGGYTF. The J gene is TRBJ1-2, the V gene TRBV6-5; D gene unclear. Trimming pared 4 bases from V and 8 bases from J, leaving 14 bases between. CDR1 and CDR2 (germline): MNHEY, SVGAGI. The CDR3 runs to 13 residues.

The chain links TRBV27 to TRBJ1-1; possible D gene TRBD1, 5 bases. Germline loops: CDR1 MNHEY, CDR2 SMNVEV (reference sequence). The V end lost 4 bases, the J end lost 2 bases, and 11 bases lay between the germline ends. The CDR3 is 14 residues long. The CDR3 region is CASSSGSPNTEAFF. DNA of the CDR3: TGTGCCAGCAGTTCAGGGTCCCCTAACACTGAAGCTTTCTTT.

This chain uses TRBV19 with TRBJ1-1; TRBD1 agrees at 7 bases. This CDR3 contains 13 residues. V lost 3 bases and J lost 10; bases outside the gene matches: 8. Germline loops: CDR1 LNHDA, CDR2 SQIVND (reference sequence). The CDR3 loop is CASSIERGPGAFF. CDR3 coding DNA: TGTGCCAGTAGTATTGAGAGGGGGCCGGGAGCTTTCTTT.